This T cell receptor beta chain is from a study of OX40 agonist ivuxolimab in advanced cancers. V shed 4 bases and J shed 0 bases, with 10 bases lying between them. The CDR3 runs to 14 residues. Looked up from germline, CDR1 is LNHDA and CDR2 is SQIVND (reference sequence). Measured with immunoSEQ multiplex PCR; TCRdb has only the in-frame clones, and not every one. The table has about 93,000 clones, just over 90% seen once. Sequencing used CD4+ or CD8+ T cells sorted from blood, obtained in a trial of the OX40 agonist ivuxolimab. The sequence was collected from an adult with an advanced solid tumor such as melanoma, head and neck, liver or kidney cancer. This chain links TRBV19 with TRBJ2-7; D remains unclear. DNA for the CDR3: TGTGCCAGTAGTACCCAAGCGAACTCCTACGAGCAGTACTTC. Encoded protein: CASSTQANSYEQYF.